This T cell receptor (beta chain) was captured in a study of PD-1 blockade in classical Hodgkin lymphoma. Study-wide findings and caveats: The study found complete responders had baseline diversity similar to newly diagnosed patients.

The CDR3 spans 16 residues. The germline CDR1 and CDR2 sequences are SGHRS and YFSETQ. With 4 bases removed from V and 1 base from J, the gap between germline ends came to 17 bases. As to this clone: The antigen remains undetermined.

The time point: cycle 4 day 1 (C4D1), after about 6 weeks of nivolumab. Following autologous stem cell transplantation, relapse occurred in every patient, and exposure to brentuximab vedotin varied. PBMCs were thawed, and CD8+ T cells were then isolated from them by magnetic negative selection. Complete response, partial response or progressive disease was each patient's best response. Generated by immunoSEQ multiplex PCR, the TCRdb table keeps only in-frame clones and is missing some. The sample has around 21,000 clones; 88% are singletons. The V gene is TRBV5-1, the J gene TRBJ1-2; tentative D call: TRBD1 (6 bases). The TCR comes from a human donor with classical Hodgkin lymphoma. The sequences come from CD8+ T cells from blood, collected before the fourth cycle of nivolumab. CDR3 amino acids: CASSLLGAGVNYGYTF. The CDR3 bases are TGCGCCAGCAGCCTCCTTGGGGCAGGGGTTAACTATGGCTACACCTTC.